The 31 T cell receptor beta chains reported below all come from one sample, sequenced in a study of cytomegalovirus exposure and HLA in healthy donors. Vbeta (60) and Jbeta (13) primers were used in the PCR. Some clones are missing from TCRdb's copy, which holds only in-frame ones; the method was immunoSEQ multiplex PCR. The table for this sample gives about 130,000 clones. Sequenced sample: PBMCs. The source is a middle-aged man in good health and CMV-seronegative.

V is TRBV4-2 and J is TRBJ2-5; TRBD2 matches at 7 bases. CDR3 length: 14 amino acids. The J segment lost 3 bases and the V segment lost 1 base, leaving 2 bases of the junction unmatched. Germline lookup yields CDR1 LGHNA and CDR2 YNFKEQ. As DNA, the CDR3 is TGTGCCAGCAGCCAAGTCGCGGGAGAAGAGACCCAGTACTTC. Translation gives CASSQVAGEETQYF.

The rearrangement links TRBV28 to TRBJ2-5, with 7 nucleotides matching TRBD1. The germline V gene has CDR1 MDHEN and CDR2 SYDVKM. V lost 3 bases and J lost 2; bases outside the gene matches: 6. This CDR3 region has 15 residues. The CDR3 sequence: CASSFLTGSQETQYF. CDR3 nucleotide sequence: TGTGCCAGCAGTTTCCTGACAGGGAGTCAAGAGACCCAGTACTTC.

The rearrangement links TRBV11-2 to TRBJ1-1; maybe TRBD1 (5 bases). Germline values: CDR1 SGHAT, CDR2 FQNNGV. This CDR3 region has 13 residues. Between the trimmed V and J ends, which lost 7 bases and 1 base, there was a span of 10 bases. The CDR3 DNA reads TGTGCCAGCACCACCACAGGGAACACTGAAGCTTTCTTT. This codes for CASTTTGNTEAFF.

This chain connects TRBV13 to TRBJ2-5; maybe TRBD1 (5 bases). Germline assignment: CDR1 PRHDT and CDR2 FYEKMQ (reference sequence). This CDR3 comprises 14 residues. Trimming removed 5 bases from V and 2 bases from J, with 12 bases in between. The CDR3 DNA reads TGTGCCAGCAGCGGAACACAGGATCAAGAGACCCAGTACTTC. Translating gives CASSGTQDQETQYF.

This chain links TRBV18 with TRBJ2-7, with 12 bases aligning to TRBD2. CDR1 is KGHSH, CDR2 LQKENI, per germline. The length of the CDR3 is 15 residues. The junction had 7 bases not matched to a gene; V was cut back by 4 bases and J by 6 bases. The CDR3 region has the DNA TGTGCCAGCTCACAAACTAGCGGGGGGATCGGCGAGCAGTACTTC. It yields the protein CASSQTSGGIGEQYF.

About this clone: The germline gene is not matched at one end of the junction; a read error may be the cause. This chain connects TRBV29-1 to TRBJ2-1; 9 bases agree with TRBD2. Germline CDR1 reads SQVTM; CDR2 reads ANQGSEA. The CDR3 is made up of 13 amino acids. In nucleotides, the CDR3 is TGCAGCGTGCAGGGTCTAGCGGGACAATCTTGGGTCTTC. Protein product: CSVQGLAGQSWVF.

The chain recombines TRBV7-2 with TRBJ2-1; 11 positions match TRBD2. Germline V lookup: CDR1 SGHTA, CDR2 FQGNSA. V was pared by 4 bases and J by 7 bases, with 6 bases of the junction left unmatched. The CDR3 covers 15 residues. The CDR3 here is CASSSVTSGTNEQFF. CDR3 sequence (DNA): TGTGCCAGCAGCTCGGTGACTAGCGGGACTAATGAGCAGTTCTTC.

This chain uses TRBV11-3 with TRBJ2-1; D gene uncertain. Germline lookup yields CDR1 SGHNT and CDR2 YENEEA. The CDR3 covers 15 residues. Trimming took off 0 bases at V and 1 base at J, with 7 bases between the two ends. CDR3 nucleotide sequence: TGTGCCAGCAGCTTAGAGTCGCTATCCTACAATGAGCAGTTCTTC. Translated, it gives CASSLESLSYNEQFF.

The rearrangement uses TRBV16 and TRBJ1-2; unclear D gene. Germline CDR1 is KGHSY and CDR2 is FQNENV. This CDR3 is 16 amino acids long. V was pared by 4 bases and J by 0 bases, with 15 bases between. For the CDR3, the DNA is TGTGCCAGCAGCCGAGGGCTGGGCACGACTAACTATGGCTACACCTTC. It yields the protein CASSRGLGTTNYGYTF.

The chain uses TRBV7-2 and TRBJ1-1; tentatively, D is TRBD1 (5 bases). The germline gives CDR1 SGHTA, CDR2 FQGNSA. The CDR3 loop spans 14 amino acids. Trimming left V 5 bases short and J 8 bases short, with 18 bases between. CDR3 DNA sequence: TGTGCCAGCAGCCCGCGGGACGGCCTCCGAGAAGCTTTCTTT. Translation gives CASSPRDGLREAFF.

The V and J genes are TRBV7-8 and TRBJ1-1, with no clear D. Trimming took 5 bases from V and 4 from J, leaving 17 bases between them. The CDR3 extends over 15 amino acids. Germline CDR1 reads SGHVS; CDR2 reads FQNEAQ. DNA of the CDR3: TGTGCCAGCAGCCTCCTGGCTGGGCTAGCCACTGAAGCTTTCTTT. It encodes CASSLLAGLATEAFF.

The CDR3 spells CASSIRSSPGQGVTF. The CDR3, as DNA: TGCGCCAGCAGCATACGTAGCTCCCCGGGACAGGGGGTCACCTTC. This rearrangement joins TRBV5-1 to TRBJ1-2; 11 bases agree with TRBD1. CDR1 and CDR2 from the germline V gene are SGHRS and YFSETQ. J gave up 13 bases and V 4 bases, and 15 bases lay outside the gene matches. CDR3 length: 15 residues.

This chain connects TRBV6-1 to TRBJ2-5, with a tentative D call TRBD1 (5 bases). Trimming stripped 6 bases from V and 5 bases from J, with 16 bases between. The CDR3 runs 14 residues. Germline V gene lookup returns CDR1 MNHNS and CDR2 SASEGT. The CDR3, as DNA: TGTGCCAGCAGATCCGGACACGGAGTGGAGACCCAGTACTTC. This codes for CASRSGHGVETQYF.

The rearrangement uses TRBV4-2 and TRBJ2-1; D ambiguous. The CDR3 is 11 amino acids. Germline CDR1 is LGHNA and CDR2 is YNFKEQ. The ends were cut back, 2 bases at V and 11 bases at J, with 7 bases in the middle. The CDR3 coding sequence is TGTGCCAGCAGCCAATCCTCCCAGCAGTTCTTC. It codes for CASSQSSQQFF.

The rearrangement links TRBV5-5 to TRBJ1-5; 8 bases agree with TRBD1. The germline CDR1 and CDR2 sequences are SGHKS and YYEKEE (reference sequence). This CDR3 comprises 16 residues. The J segment lost 0 bases and the V segment lost 4 bases, leaving 6 bases of the junction unmatched. The CDR3 sequence is CASSHQGAGSNQPQHF. The DNA for the CDR3 is TGTGCCAGCAGCCATCAGGGGGCCGGTAGCAATCAGCCCCAGCATTTT.

With respect to this clone: At one end, the junction sequence differs from germline, possibly due to a read error. The CDR3: CASSPQGLGNAEAFF. Written as DNA, the CDR3 is TGTGCCAGCAGCCCGCAGGGGCTGGGGAACGCTGAAGCTTTCTTT. The chain has TRBV7-9 and TRBJ1-1, with D perhaps matching TRBD1 (6 bases). This CDR3 region has 15 residues. Germline V gives CDR1 SEHNR, CDR2 FQNEAQ (reference sequence).

This chain connects TRBV5-1 to TRBJ1-2; D perhaps matches TRBD1 (6 bases). Trimming took off 4 bases at V and 5 bases at J, with 24 bases between the two ends. Germline lookup yields CDR1 SGHRS and CDR2 YFSETQ. CDR3 length: 17 amino acids. In nucleotides, the CDR3 is TGCGCCAGCAGCCAGGAGGTTGGGGGCGCCCCGTTATATGGCTACACCTTC. Translating gives CASSQEVGGAPLYGYTF.

The genes are TRBV4-1 and TRBJ1-5; no clear D. V shed 0 bases and J shed 1 base, with 7 bases lying between them. The CDR3 is made up of 15 amino acids. Germline CDR1 is MGHRA and CDR2 is YSYEKL. DNA of the CDR3: TGCGCCAGCAGCCAAGATGTGACAAGCAATCAGCCCCAGCATTTT. Protein sequence: CASSQDVTSNQPQHF.

V gene TRBV2 combines with J gene TRBJ2-5; D is perhaps TRBD1 (6 bases). The J call is in doubt because the DNA end fits TRBJ2-7 better. CDR1 is SNHLY, CDR2 FYNNEI, per germline. The CDR3 has 16 residues. The CDR3 sequence: CASSEDSLRLTYEQYF. The CDR3 DNA reads TGTGCCAGCAGTGAGGACAGCCTGAGACTTACCTACGAGCAGTACTTC.

The chain has TRBV2 and TRBJ1-1; D not resolved. V shed 8 bases and J shed 5 bases, with 15 bases lying between them. CDR1 and CDR2 (germline): SNHLY, FYNNEI. This CDR3 is built from 13 residues. In nucleotides, the CDR3 is TGTGCCAGCCGAGGGTTGGGTAGGACTGAAGCTTTCTTT. Encoded protein: CASRGLGRTEAFF.

As DNA, the CDR3 is TGTGCCAGCAGCTTAGCGCTCAGCGGGAGGGCCGGCGGGGAGCTGTTTTTT. Translated, it gives CASSLALSGRAGGELFF. The chain couples TRBV7-9 to TRBJ2-2, with 10 bases lining up with TRBD2. Germline assignment: CDR1 SEHNR and CDR2 FQNEAQ (reference sequence). This CDR3 has 17 amino acids. Unmatched junction bases numbered 8, after V lost 0 bases and J lost 7 bases.

This chain joins TRBV11-2 and TRBJ1-2; D gene uncertain. The CDR3 runs to 15 residues. Germline V lookup: CDR1 SGHAT, CDR2 FQNNGV. V lost 0 bases and J lost 1, with 9 bases in between. The CDR3 protein is CASSLESRDNYGYTF. CDR3 nucleotide sequence: TGTGCCAGCAGCTTAGAATCGCGTGATAACTATGGCTACACCTTC.

The chain couples TRBV11-2 to TRBJ2-3; 8 bases agree with TRBD1. The V gene's germline CDR1 is SGHAT and CDR2 FQNNGV. V trimming: 5 bases; J trimming: 2 bases; junction bases outside the gene matches: 9. The CDR3 extends over 16 amino acids. CDR3 protein: CASSHSGGKNTDTQYF. CDR3 coding DNA: TGTGCCAGCAGCCATTCAGGGGGCAAAAACACAGATACGCAGTATTTT.

The J gene is TRBJ2-3, the V gene TRBV5-1; D gene ambiguous. V was shortened by 4 bases and J by 3 bases, with 15 bases between the two germline ends. This CDR3 is 15 amino acids long. Looked up from germline, CDR1 is SGHRS and CDR2 is YFSETQ. The CDR3 protein is CASSLYKSGTDTQYF. CDR3 nucleotides: TGCGCCAGCAGCCTATATAAGAGTGGTACAGATACGCAGTATTTT.

CDR3 DNA: TGTGCCAGCAGTCCGGGTGGCCTAGCGGGCAATGAGCAGTTCTTC. It is translated as CASSPGGLAGNEQFF. The V call is TRBV2, the J call TRBJ2-1; 8 bases are shared with TRBD2. In germline, CDR1 is SNHLY, CDR2 FYNNEI. Trimming cost V 5 bases and J 6 bases; bases outside gene matches: 9. This CDR3 is built from 15 residues.

The V gene is TRBV7-9, the J gene TRBJ2-5; weak D call: TRBD1 (5 bases). Matching the DNA end better, TRBJ2-7 makes the J call doubtful. CDR3 length: 15 residues. CDR1 is SEHNR and CDR2 is FQNEAQ in the germline V gene (reference sequence). In DNA, the CDR3 is TGTGCCAGCAGCTTAGATGGGGCAACCTCCTACGAGCAGTACTTC. This translates into CASSLDGATSYEQYF.

The chain links TRBV30 to TRBJ1-3; D is uncertain. With 5 bases removed from V and 4 bases from J, the gap between germline ends came to 9 bases. From germline, CDR1 is GTSNPN and CDR2 SVGIG (reference sequence). This CDR3 comprises 12 residues. The chain's CDR3 is CAWAESGNTIYF. The CDR3 nucleotides are TGTGCCTGGGCTGAGTCCGGAAACACCATATATTTT.

The CDR3 is CASRGGGLATEAFF. The CDR3 nucleotides are TGTGCCAGTCGTGGCGGGGGGTTGGCCACTGAAGCTTTCTTT. The V and J genes are TRBV7-3 and TRBJ1-1, with a tentative D call TRBD1 (5 bases). The CDR3 is 14 amino acids. Germline V lookup: CDR1 SGHTA, CDR2 FQGTGA. V gave up 9 bases and J gave up 4 bases, with 18 bases separating them.

This chain links TRBV5-6 with TRBJ2-1; 14 bases match TRBD2. The germline V gene has CDR1 SGHDT and CDR2 YYEEEE. V trimming: 4 bases; J trimming: 9 bases; junction bases outside the gene matches: 9. The CDR3 sequence is 16 residues long. The chain's CDR3 is CASSASGLAGVAEQFF. Here the CDR3 DNA reads TGTGCCAGCAGCGCCTCGGGACTAGCGGGAGTTGCTGAGCAGTTCTTC.

The chain couples TRBV5-1 to TRBJ2-1; 7 bases are shared with TRBD2. J lost 0 bases, V lost 3 bases, and 3 bases had no gene match. CDR1 is SGHRS, CDR2 YFSETQ, per germline. This CDR3 is built from 15 residues. The CDR3 DNA sequence: TGCGCCAGCAGCTCAGCGGGGATCTCCTACAATGAGCAGTTCTTC. Its protein is CASSSAGISYNEQFF.

The genes are TRBV5-5 and TRBJ1-6; D ambiguous. V was trimmed by 4 bases and J by 10 bases, leaving 18 bases between them. The CDR3 covers 15 residues. Germline CDR1 and CDR2: SGHKS and YYEKEE (reference sequence). CDR3 protein: CASSPIPGEGSPLHF. The CDR3 DNA reads TGTGCCAGCAGCCCCATCCCAGGTGAGGGATCACCCCTCCACTTT. Together with reference TRBV5-5 and TRBJ1-6, the CDR3 gives the full variable domain: DAGVTQSPTHLIKTRGQQVTLRCSPISGHKSVSWYQQVLGQGPQFIFQYYEKEERGRGNFPDRFSARQFPNYSSELNVNALLLGDSALYLCASSPIPGEGSPLHFGNGTRLTVT.